These 8 T cell receptor beta chains were sequenced from one sample in a study of T-cell reconstitution after alpha-beta-depleted transplantation in children. Preparing the TCRbeta library involved the use of unique molecular identifiers. TCRdb analysed the PCR reads with MiXCR anew, one entry per CDR3 protein. Found here are about 610,000 distinct CDR3 sequences, about 10% of them singletons; the top ten hold less than 4.5%. This specimen consisted of PBMCs from the stem cell graft donor, obtained from the stem cell graft. Every receptor here comes from a human donor who donated a stem cell graft to a child with acute myeloid leukemia.

J is TRBJ2-1 and V is TRBV28; D unresolved. This CDR3 comprises 11 residues. Germline loops: CDR1 MDHEN, CDR2 SYDVKM. Trimming removed 6 bases from V and 7 bases from J, with 7 bases in between. CDR3 nucleotides: TGTGCCAGCAGCTATCAAAATGAGCAGTTCTTC. It is translated as CASSYQNEQFF.

The rearrangement uses TRBV12-3 or TRBV12-4 and TRBJ2-5, with 7 bases matching TRBD1. Germline trimming cut 5 bases from V and 6 bases from J; bases unmatched to any gene: 9. This CDR3 has 14 residues. CDR3 sequence (DNA): TGTGCCAGCAGTCCAGGGACAGACGCGAAGACCCAGTACTTC. Protein: CASSPGTDAKTQYF.

This chain's CDR3 is CASSFWDSYNEQFF. The CDR3 DNA is TGTGCCAGCAGCTTCTGGGACTCTTACAATGAGCAGTTCTTC. This chain joins TRBV11-2 and TRBJ2-1; D might be TRBD2 (6 bases). Germline-derived CDR1 and CDR2 are SGHAT and FQNNGV. The CDR3 contains 14 residues. Trimming removed 3 bases at V and 4 bases at J, with 10 bases between.

A few counts support this clonotype. V is TRBV24-1 and J is TRBJ2-3; TRBD1 is a possible D gene (6 bases). Germline V gene lookup returns CDR1 KGHDR and CDR2 SFDVKD. Trimming shortened V by 4 bases and J by 4 bases, and 20 bases separated the two germline ends. The CDR3 has 17 residues. The CDR3 nucleotides read TGTGCCACCAGTGACCCCCTGGGGCAGGGGATACCAGATACGCAGTATTTT. Amino acid sequence: CATSDPLGQGIPDTQYF.

The chain employs TRBV6-2 or TRBV6-3 and TRBJ2-7, with 7 bases matching TRBD2. CDR1 is MNHEY and CDR2 is SVGEGT in the germline V gene. The CDR3 length is 15 residues. V dropped 0 bases and J dropped 4; count of bases not matched to a gene: 6. This chain's CDR3 is CASSYSASGGYEQYF. As DNA, the CDR3 is TGTGCCAGCAGTTACTCGGCTAGCGGAGGTTACGAGCAGTACTTC.

V and J are TRBV5-1 and TRBJ2-5, with 8 nucleotides matching TRBD2. Germline CDR1 is SGHRS and CDR2 is YFSETQ. Germline trimming cut 4 bases from V and 5 bases from J; bases unmatched to any gene: 1. The CDR3 totals 12 residues. As DNA, the CDR3 is TGCGCCAGCAGCCGGGAGGGGGAGACCCAGTACTTC. This codes for CASSREGETQYF.

This clonotype was seen more than once but under ten times. The chain has TRBV28 and TRBJ2-1; a possible D gene is TRBD2 (6 bases). V was cut by 3 bases and J by 6 bases, with 24 bases left in between. The CDR3 totals 18 residues. Germline V lookup: CDR1 MDHEN, CDR2 SYDVKM. This CDR3 reads CASSFSPGFGSLFNEQFF. The CDR3, as DNA: TGTGCCAGCAGTTTCAGCCCTGGGTTCGGGAGTTTGTTCAATGAGCAGTTCTTC.

The J gene is TRBJ2-6, the V gene TRBV2; TRBD1 is a possible D gene (6 bases). Trimming took off 6 bases at V and 12 bases at J, with 18 bases between the two ends. Per germline, CDR1 SNHLY and CDR2 FYNNEI. The CDR3 consists of 14 residues. CDR3 region: CASSVVRDTLVLTF. For the CDR3, the DNA is TGTGCCAGCAGCGTCGTACGGGACACCCTCGTCCTGACTTTC.